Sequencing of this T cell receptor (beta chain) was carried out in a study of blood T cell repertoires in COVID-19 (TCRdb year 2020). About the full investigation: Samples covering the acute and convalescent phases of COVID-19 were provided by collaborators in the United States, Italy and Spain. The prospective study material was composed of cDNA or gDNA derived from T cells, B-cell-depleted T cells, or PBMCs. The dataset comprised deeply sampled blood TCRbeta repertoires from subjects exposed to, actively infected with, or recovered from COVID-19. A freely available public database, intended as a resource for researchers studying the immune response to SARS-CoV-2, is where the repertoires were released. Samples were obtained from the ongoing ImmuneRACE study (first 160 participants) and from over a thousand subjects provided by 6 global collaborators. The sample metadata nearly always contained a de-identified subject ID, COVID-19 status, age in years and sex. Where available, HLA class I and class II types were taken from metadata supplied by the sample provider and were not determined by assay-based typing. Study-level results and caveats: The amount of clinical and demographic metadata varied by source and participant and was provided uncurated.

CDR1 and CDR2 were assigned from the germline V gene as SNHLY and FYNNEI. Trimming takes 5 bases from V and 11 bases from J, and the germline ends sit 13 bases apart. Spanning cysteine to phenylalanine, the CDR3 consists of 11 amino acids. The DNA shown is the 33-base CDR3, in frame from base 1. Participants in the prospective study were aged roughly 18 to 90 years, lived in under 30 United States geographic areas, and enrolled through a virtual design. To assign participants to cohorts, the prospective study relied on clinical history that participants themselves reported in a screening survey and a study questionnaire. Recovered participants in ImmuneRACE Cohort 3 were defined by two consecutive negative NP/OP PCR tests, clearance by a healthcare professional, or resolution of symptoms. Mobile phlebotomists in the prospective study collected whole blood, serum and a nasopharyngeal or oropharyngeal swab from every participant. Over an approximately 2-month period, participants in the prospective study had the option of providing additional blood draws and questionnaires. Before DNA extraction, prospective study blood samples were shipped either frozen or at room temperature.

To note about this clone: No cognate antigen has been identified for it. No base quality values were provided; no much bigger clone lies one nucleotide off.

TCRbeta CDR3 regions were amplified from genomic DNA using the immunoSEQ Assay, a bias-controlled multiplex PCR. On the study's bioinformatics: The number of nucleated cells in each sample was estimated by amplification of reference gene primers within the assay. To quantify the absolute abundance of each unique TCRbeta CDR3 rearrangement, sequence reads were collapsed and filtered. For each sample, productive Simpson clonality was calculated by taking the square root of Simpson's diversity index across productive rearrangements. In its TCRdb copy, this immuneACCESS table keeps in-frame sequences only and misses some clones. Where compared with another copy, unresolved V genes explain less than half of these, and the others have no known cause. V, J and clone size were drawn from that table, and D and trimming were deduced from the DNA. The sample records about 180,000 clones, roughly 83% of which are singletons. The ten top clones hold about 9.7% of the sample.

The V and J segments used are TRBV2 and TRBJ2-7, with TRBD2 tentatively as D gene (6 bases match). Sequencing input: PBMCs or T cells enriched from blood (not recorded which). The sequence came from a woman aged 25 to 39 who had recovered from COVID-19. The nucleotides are TGTGCCAGCAGTCGCGGGGCCCGGGAGTACTTC. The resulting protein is CASSRGAREYF.